This TCR beta chain was captured by sequencing in a study of T cell clones after liver transplantation. Study-level background: Draws occurred before transplant, before withdrawal, and after complete or failed withdrawal.

Here immunoSEQ multiplex PCR was the method, and the copy in TCRdb shows in-frame clones only, minus some. The sample holds 70,000 to 80,000 clones; roughly 90% are singletons and the top ten take less than 3%. CDR1 PRHDT and CDR2 FYEKMQ come from the germline V gene (reference sequence). V lost 3 bases, J lost 6 bases, and 19 bases stayed unmatched. The CDR3 is 20 amino acids. This TCR was sampled from a human donor who received a liver transplant. The V call is TRBV13, the J call TRBJ2-1, with 11 bases fitting TRBD2. Sequenced here: CD4+ T cells from blood, sampled before liver transplant. The chain's CDR3 is CASSFTPKGVAGGRVNEQFF. CDR3 coding DNA: TGTGCCAGCAGCTTCACCCCGAAGGGAGTAGCGGGAGGGCGGGTCAATGAGCAGTTCTTC.